Sample share makes the clone carrying this T cell receptor beta chain medium-sized. The antigen remains undetermined. TCR alpha and beta CDR3 regions were amplified from RNA using iRepertoire nested multiplex PCR. Tissue mRNA or PBMC total RNA, roughly 100-400 ng, went into one-step reverse transcription and amplification. A single record per CDR3 protein comes from TCRdb applying MiXCR to the multiplex PCR reads. The data show 2,800 or so distinct CDR3 sequences, around 34% seen once. This entry comes from a study of glioma-infiltrating T cells. Study-wide results and limits: Tissue-blood divergence was below expectation in non-neoplastic patients, above in gliomas. CDR3 overlap between tissue and blood was very small.

The CDR3 contains 11 residues. CDR1 DFQATT and CDR2 SNEGSKA come from the germline V gene (reference sequence). This rearrangement joins TRBV20-1 to TRBJ1-1; no firm D call. Sequenced: glioma tissue, nonneoplastic brain tissue, or PBMCs (not recorded which). The TCR comes from a human donor with low-grade glioma or glioblastoma, undergoing nonglioma brain surgery, or in good health (not recorded which). CDR3 region: CSACRNTEAFF. As DNA, the CDR3 is TGCAGCGCCTGTAGGAACACTGAAGCTTTCTTT.